The present entry profiles one T cell receptor beta chain with its context. This record belongs to a study of blood T cell repertoires in COVID-19. Study-wide context: T cells, B-cell-depleted T cells, or PBMCs provided the cDNA or gDNA that served as material.

A Seattle source enrolled patients during active infection and followed them longitudinally. The CDR3 has 12 residues. The germline V gene encodes CDR1 SQVTM and CDR2 ANQGSEA. V lost 7 bases to trimming and J lost 5 bases; unmatched junction nucleotides: 6. In the original analysis: Nucleated cell number was recorded as an estimate derived from reference gene primer amplification. Generated by immunoSEQ multiplex PCR, the TCRdb table keeps only in-frame clones and is missing some. The V and J calls and clone size come from that table; D and trimming were worked out from the DNA. The sample holds 150,000 to 200,000 clones, around nine tenths seen once.

Sequencing was carried out using peripheral blood. This chain joins TRBV29-1 and TRBJ2-5, with 8 bases lining up with TRBD1. This receptor was identified in a woman in her seventies with COVID-19, enrolled during active disease. The CDR3 DNA reads TGCAGCGATGACAGGGGCGGCGAGACCCAGTACTTC. It yields the protein CSDDRGGETQYF.